These 18 T cell receptor beta chains originate from one sample sequenced in a study of blood T cell repertoires in COVID-19. Using immunoSEQ multiplex PCR, the repertoire was profiled, and TCRdb retains in-frame clones only, with some absent. The sample yields about 360,000 clones, less than 90% seen once. The specimen was peripheral blood. All receptors derive from a woman in her sixties or seventies with COVID-19, enrolled during active disease.

The chain has TRBV29-1 and TRBJ2-1; 12 positions match TRBD2. Trimming cost V 6 bases and J 11 bases; bases outside gene matches: 5. This CDR3 is built from 12 residues. Germline-derived CDR1 and CDR2 are SQVTM and ANQGSEA. CDR3 sequence: CSVELAGGQQFF. The CDR3 DNA follows: TGCAGCGTGGAACTAGCGGGGGGCCAGCAGTTCTTC.

The CDR3 region is CASSPGTGNQPQHF. For the CDR3, the DNA is TGTGCCAGCAGTCCAGGGACAGGGAATCAGCCCCAGCATTTT. This rearrangement joins TRBV27 to TRBJ1-5; TRBD1 aligns across 9 bases. V was clipped by 5 bases and J by 4 bases; unmatched bases: 3. CDR1 and CDR2 (germline): MNHEY, SMNVEV (reference sequence). CDR3 size: 14 residues.

This chain uses TRBV7-8 with TRBJ2-3; 7 bases fit TRBD1. CDR1 and CDR2 from the germline V gene are SGHVS and FQNEAQ. This CDR3 spans 15 amino acids. After removal of 5 bases from V and 4 bases from J, the junction contained 9 bases not matched to a gene. This CDR3 reads CASSQRGGGSDTQYF. CDR3 DNA sequence: TGTGCCAGCAGCCAAAGAGGGGGCGGATCAGATACGCAGTATTTT.

V and J are TRBV5-1 and TRBJ2-7; the D gene is possibly TRBD1 (6 bases). The CDR3 loop spans 15 amino acids. The V end was cut by 2 bases, the J end by 1 base, with 13 bases between. Germline CDR1 is SGHRS and CDR2 is YFSETQ. CDR3 nucleotides: TGCGCCAGCAGCTTTCTCGGCAGGGGATCCTACGAGCAGTACTTC. Its protein is CASSFLGRGSYEQYF.

This clone was counted between two and nine times. V and J are TRBV28 and TRBJ1-3, with TRBD1 as a possible D gene (6 bases). V was clipped by 7 bases and J by 7 bases, with 11 bases between them. This CDR3 spans 12 amino acids. CDR1 is MDHEN and CDR2 is SYDVKM in the germline V gene. This CDR3 reads CASTTRGNTIYF. The CDR3 DNA sequence: TGTGCCAGCACGACGAGGGGGAACACCATATATTTT. Based on the CDR3 plus reference TRBV28 and TRBJ1-3, the full variable domain is DVKVTQSSRYLVKRTGEKVFLECVQDMDHENMFWYRQDPGLGLRLIYFSYDVKMKEKGDIPEGYSVSREKKERFSLILESASTNQTSMYLCASTTRGNTIYFGEGSWLTVV.

The gene calls are TRBV10-3 and TRBJ1-2, with 8 positions matching TRBD1. Per germline, CDR1 ENHRY and CDR2 SYGVKD. J gave up 2 bases and V 0 bases, and 2 bases lay outside the gene matches. This CDR3 is 15 amino acids long. The CDR3 DNA sequence: TGTGCCATCAGTGAGTCAACAGGGGGAAACTATGGCTACACCTTC. Residues: CAISESTGGNYGYTF.

V usage is TRBV4-2 and J usage is TRBJ2-2, with 10 bases lining up with TRBD2. V lost 0 bases to trimming and J lost 7 bases; unmatched junction nucleotides: 11. This CDR3 has 18 residues. Germline V gene sequence: CDR1 LGHNA, CDR2 YNFKEQ. CDR3 region: CASSQDLSLAGELGELFF. In nucleotides, the CDR3 is TGTGCCAGCAGCCAAGATTTAAGTCTAGCGGGGGAGCTCGGGGAGCTGTTTTTT.

This clone has a single count. The rearrangement joins TRBV7-9 to TRBJ2-4; 15 bases are shared with TRBD2. The V and J ends lost 5 bases and 5 bases, in that order; junction bases with no gene match: 7. Germline assignment: CDR1 SEHNR and CDR2 FQNEAQ (reference sequence). The CDR3 extends over 17 amino acids. This chain's CDR3 is CASSPPGLAGGENIQYF. The CDR3 DNA sequence: TGTGCCAGCAGCCCACCGGGACTAGCGGGGGGCGAAAACATTCAGTACTTC.

Comment on this clone: Given a much more abundant clone one base away, this may be a read error. The CDR3 spells CASSAQGNTEAFF. The DNA of the CDR3 is TGTGCCAGCAGCGCCCAGGGGAACACTGAAGCTTTCTTT. This chain links TRBV7-9 with TRBJ1-1, with D perhaps TRBD1 (5 bases). Trimming pared 5 bases from V and 1 base from J, leaving 8 bases between. CDR1 and CDR2 (germline): SEHNR, FQNEAQ (reference sequence). CDR3 length: 13 amino acids.

The rearrangement uses TRBV10-3 and TRBJ2-5; D not certain. This CDR3 region has 13 residues. V was trimmed by 4 bases and J by 2 bases, leaving 8 bases between them. From germline, CDR1 is ENHRY and CDR2 SYGVKD. This CDR3 is CAISAPSQETQYF. Written as DNA, the CDR3 is TGTGCCATCAGTGCCCCGAGTCAAGAGACCCAGTACTTC.

The J gene is TRBJ2-4, the V gene TRBV4-1; 16 bases match TRBD2. The length of the CDR3 is 22 residues. The V segment lost 4 bases and the J segment 0 bases; nucleotides outside the gene matches: 15. Germline-derived CDR1 and CDR2 are MGHRA and YSYEKL. As DNA, the CDR3 is TGCGCCAGCAGCCCGGCGGACCGGGGGACTAGCGGGGGGGCCCTAGCCAAAAACATTCAGTACTTC. This sequence encodes CASSPADRGTSGGALAKNIQYF.

The rearrangement links TRBV7-2 to TRBJ2-5, with D possibly being TRBD2 (6 bases). Per germline, CDR1 SGHTA and CDR2 FQGNSA. The CDR3 totals 15 residues. V was trimmed by 1 base and J by 4 bases, leaving 13 bases between them. CDR3 loop: CASSLGAGSGETQYF. For the CDR3, the DNA is TGTGCCAGCAGCTTAGGGGCGGGGTCGGGAGAGACCCAGTACTTC.

The CDR3 loop reads CASSLYELATTYEQYF. The CDR3 nucleotides are TGTGCCAGCAGCTTATACGAGTTAGCAACAACCTACGAGCAGTACTTC. The genes are TRBV7-9 and TRBJ2-7; D gene unclear. V was trimmed by 2 bases and J by 2 bases, leaving 16 bases between them. This CDR3 has 16 residues. Germline-derived CDR1 and CDR2 are SEHNR and FQNEAQ (reference sequence).

V is TRBV9 and J is TRBJ2-2, with 7 nucleotides matching TRBD1. V trimming: 6 bases; J trimming: 7 bases; junction bases outside the gene matches: 12. This CDR3 region has 15 residues. Germline values: CDR1 SGDLS, CDR2 YYNGEE. The CDR3 sequence is CASTTGAGKGGELFF. DNA of the CDR3: TGTGCCAGCACCACAGGGGCAGGGAAGGGCGGGGAGCTGTTTTTT.

The chain has TRBV6-5 and TRBJ2-7; no reliable D call. The CDR3 is 15 residues long. The germline V and J ends were trimmed by 0 bases and 2 bases, with 11 bases remaining between them. Germline V gene sequence: CDR1 MNHEY, CDR2 SVGAGI. The CDR3 coding sequence is TGTGCCAGCAGTTACTCGAGGAAGAATCCCTACGAGCAGTACTTC. Translated: CASSYSRKNPYEQYF.

The J gene is TRBJ1-2, the V gene TRBV7-3; D may be TRBD1 (6 bases). V gave up 5 bases and J gave up 8 bases, with 12 bases separating them. The CDR3 has 12 amino acids. The germline V gene has CDR1 SGHTA and CDR2 FQGTGA. In DNA, the CDR3 is TGTGCCAGCAGCCAGGACAGCCGGGGCTACACCTTC. Amino acids: CASSQDSRGYTF.

V usage is TRBV2 and J usage is TRBJ1-1; D remains unclear. With 3 bases removed from V and 2 bases from J, the gap between germline ends came to 10 bases. The CDR3 is 14 residues long. In germline, CDR1 is SNHLY, CDR2 FYNNEI. DNA of the CDR3: TGTGCCAGCAGTGAGGCAACAGCAAACACTGAAGCTTTCTTT. Amino acid sequence: CASSEATANTEAFF.

The rearrangement uses TRBV10-3 and TRBJ2-3; 13 bases fit TRBD2. This CDR3 spans 16 amino acids. The germline V gene encodes CDR1 ENHRY and CDR2 SYGVKD. The junction had 5 bases not matched to a gene; V was cut back by 6 bases and J by 2 bases. CDR3 amino acids: CAISPGLAGDTDTQYF. DNA for the CDR3: TGTGCCATCAGCCCCGGACTAGCGGGGGACACAGATACGCAGTATTTT.